A selection of T cell receptor beta chains follows, all from one sample in a study of blood T cells in healthy people across ages. TCRdb used MiXCR to reprocess the 5' RACE reads, holding one entry per CDR3 protein. The table has hundreds of thousands of distinct CDR3 sequences, roughly two fifths seen once. Sequenced input: blood. These receptors were obtained from an elderly man in good health. The CDR3 runs from the conserved cysteine through the conserved F or W. D genes are given only for firm matches. Clone size, where shown, is once, few, many, or a class for clones that have expanded.

clone_size | j_call | cdr3_length | d_call | v_call | cdr3_aa | cdr3_nt
few | TRBJ2-1 | 16 | . | TRBV4-3 | CASSQESASTGNEQFF | TGCGCCAGCAGCCAGGAGTCGGCCTCGACTGGGAATGAGCAGTTCTTC
few | TRBJ2-5 | 15 | TRBD2 | TRBV20-1 | CSARPGRGRGETQYF | TGCAGTGCTAGACCGGGGCGGGGGAGGGGAGAGACCCAGTACTTC
. | TRBJ1-1 | 13 | . | TRBV3-1 | CASSPLLGTKAFF | TGTGCCAGCAGCCCCCTATTGGGAACTAAAGCTTTCTTT
. | TRBJ1-1 | 13 | . | TRBV20-1 | CSAREGELTEAFF | TGCAGTGCTAGGGAGGGGGAGCTCACTGAAGCTTTCTTT
few | TRBJ2-4 | 21 | TRBD1 | TRBV6-5 | CASSYIRTGEEVKGAKNIQYF | TGTGCCAGCAGTTATATCCGGACAGGGGAGGAAGTAAAAGGGGCCAAAAACATTCAGTACTTC
few | TRBJ2-5 | 15 | TRBD1 | TRBV7-3 | CASSRHRGYQETQYF | TGTGCCAGCAGCCGACACAGGGGGTACCAAGAGACCCAGTACTTC
few | TRBJ2-7 | 14 | TRBD1 | TRBV28 | CASSFRTGAYEQYF | TGTGCCAGCAGTTTTCGGACAGGGGCCTACGAGCAGTACTTC
. | TRBJ2-3 | 16 | TRBD1 | TRBV27 | CASWRRRDSRTDTQYF | TGTGCCAGCTGGCGCCGTAGGGACAGCCGCACAGATACGCAGTATTTT
. | TRBJ2-5 | 13 | . | TRBV29-1 | CSVPRLGQETQYF | TGCAGCGTCCCCAGGTTGGGCCAAGAGACCCAGTACTTC
once | TRBJ2-7 | 15 | . | TRBV20-1 | CSARGETGLSYEQYF | TGCAGTGCTAGGGGGGAGACAGGCCTGTCTTACGAGCAGTACTTC
once | TRBJ2-4 | 15 | TRBD2 | TRBV6-2/TRBV6-3 | CASSYPGLASIEQHF | TGTGCCAGCAGTTACCCGGGACTAGCTAGTATCGAGCAGCACTTC
. | TRBJ2-1 | 16 | TRBD1 | TRBV5-1 | CASSLADRGAYNEQFF | TGCGCCAGCAGCTTGGCGGACAGGGGGGCCTACAATGAGCAGTTCTTC
. | TRBJ1-5 | 13 | . | TRBV20-1 | CSARGDSNQPQHF | TGCAGTGCTAGAGGGGACAGCAATCAGCCCCAGCATTTT
many | TRBJ2-7 | 15 | TRBD1 | TRBV7-3 | CASSPGQGGVYEQYF | TGTGCCAGCAGCCCGGGACAGGGGGGAGTATACGAGCAGTACTTC
. | TRBJ1-4 | 12 | . | TRBV7-9 | CASSTSGGKLFF | TGTGCCAGCAGCACCTCTGGAGGAAAACTGTTTTTT
. | TRBJ1-2 | 15 | TRBD1 | TRBV6-4 | CASSRDGQGGSGYTF | TGTGCCAGCAGCCGGGATGGACAGGGTGGCTCTGGCTACACCTTC
many | TRBJ2-6 | 15 | . | TRBV12-3/TRBV12-4 | CASSKAGSGANVLTF | TGTGCCAGCAGTAAAGCAGGGTCTGGGGCCAACGTCCTGACTTTC
. | TRBJ2-5 | 12 | . | TRBV3-1 | CASSHSLETQYF | TGTGCCAGCAGCCATTCCCTAGAGACCCAGTACTTC
. | TRBJ2-2 | 14 | . | TRBV20-1 | CSARGDIPTGELFF | TGCAGTGCTAGAGGGGACATTCCCACCGGGGAGCTGTTTTTT
. | TRBJ2-5 | 14 | . | TRBV20-1 | CSAEGTALQETQYF | TGCAGTGCTGAAGGTACGGCCCTCCAAGAGACCCAGTACTTC
. | TRBJ2-4 | 12 | . | TRBV4-1 | CASSQGLNIQYF | TGCGCCAGCAGCCAAGGTTTAAACATTCAGTACTTC
. | TRBJ1-6 | 15 | TRBD1 | TRBV20-1 | CSASPKTGRSSPLHF | TGCAGTGCTAGCCCCAAGACAGGGAGGAGTTCACCCCTCCACTTT
many | TRBJ1-2 | 12 | . | TRBV29-1 | CSVGTEIYGYTF | TGCAGCGTTGGGACGGAGATCTATGGCTACACCTTC
. | TRBJ1-2 | 15 | . | TRBV29-1 | CSVEDRKESYYGYTF | TGCAGCGTTGAAGATCGAAAGGAGTCATACTATGGCTACACCTTC
many | TRBJ2-7 | 15 | TRBD1 | TRBV29-1 | CSVEPPPGGLGEQYF | TGCAGCGTTGAACCCCCCCCAGGGGGATTGGGAGAGCAGTACTTC
few | TRBJ2-7 | 13 | . | TRBV7-8 | CASNNGRSYEQYF | TGTGCCAGCAATAACGGGCGCTCCTACGAGCAGTACTTC
. | TRBJ2-1 | 13 | . | TRBV11-2 | CANSTGANNEQFF | TGTGCCAACAGCACCGGGGCCAACAATGAGCAGTTCTTC
. | TRBJ2-7 | 15 | TRBD2 | TRBV20-1 | CSARGLAGGTYEQYF | TGCAGTGCTAGAGGTCTAGCGGGGGGTACCTACGAGCAGTACTTC
. | TRBJ2-2 | 14 | . | TRBV29-1 | CSVEENRNTGELFF | TGCAGCGTTGAAGAGAACAGGAACACCGGGGAGCTGTTTTTT
. | TRBJ2-1 | 14 | TRBD2 | TRBV29-1 | CSVGGLAGTNEPFF | TGCAGCGTTGGGGGACTAGCGGGGACCAATGAGCCGTTCTTC
. | TRBJ1-5 | 15 | . | TRBV28 | CASSLIGNSDQPQHF | TGTGCCAGCAGTTTAATAGGGAATAGCGATCAGCCCCAGCATTTT
. | TRBJ2-1 | 17 | TRBD2 | TRBV4-1 | CASSPRLAWSGDNEQFF | TGCGCCAGCAGCCCCCGACTAGCGTGGAGTGGTGACAATGAGCAGTTCTTC
. | TRBJ2-7 | 15 | . | TRBV7-9 | CASSLGNTEYNEQYF | TGTGCCAGCAGCTTAGGGAATACAGAATACAATGAGCAGTACTTC
. | TRBJ1-5 | 14 | . | TRBV6-2/TRBV6-3 | CASSYSSGQQPQHF | TGTGCCAGCAGTTACTCGTCGGGCCAGCAGCCCCAGCATTTT
. | TRBJ2-5 | 16 | . | TRBV6-2/TRBV6-3 | CASSSHGPSLQETQYF | TGTGCCAGCAGTTCACACGGACCGAGCCTACAAGAGACCCAGTACTTC
many | TRBJ2-7 | 13 | . | TRBV4-3 | CASSQDFSYEQYF | TGCGCCAGCAGCCAAGACTTTTCCTACGAGCAGTACTTC
. | TRBJ2-2 | 14 | . | TRBV7-2 | CASSLGGFTGELFF | TGTGCCAGCAGCTTAGGCGGTTTCACCGGGGAGCTGTTTTTT
few | TRBJ2-3 | 13 | . | TRBV7-3 | CASSRQVTDTQYF | TGTGCCAGCAGCCGACAGGTCACAGATACGCAGTATTTT
many | TRBJ1-2 | 13 | TRBD1 | TRBV7-8 | CASRRQGPYGYTF | TGTGCCAGCAGACGACAGGGGCCCTATGGCTACACCTTC
. | TRBJ2-3 | 17 | TRBD2 | TRBV5-1 | CASSLGTSGGSPDTQYF | TGCGCCAGCAGCCTAGGGACTAGCGGGGGGTCCCCAGATACGCAGTATTTT
many | TRBJ2-7 | 12 | . | TRBV6-2/TRBV6-3 | CASSYRNYEQYF | TGTGCCAGCAGTTACCGAAACTACGAGCAGTACTTC
. | TRBJ1-5 | 15 | TRBD1 | TRBV5-6 | CAGSYDRGGRQPQHF | TGTGCCGGCAGTTACGACAGGGGAGGAAGGCAGCCCCAGCATTTT